A selection of T cell receptor beta chains follows, all from one sample in a study of type 1 regulatory T cells. A single record per CDR3 protein comes from TCRdb applying MiXCR to the reads. The table includes roughly 65,000 distinct CDR3 sequences, 49% detected once. These receptors are not linked to any known antigen. Specimen: cultured non-Tr1 T cells, either the whole culture or a sorted T cell fraction (not recorded which). Every receptor here comes from a human donor in good health. Each CDR3 is given with its conserved first and last residue. The D gene is left open where the match is weak. Some rows mark clone size as missing; the rest say once, few, many or name a class of expanded clone.

d_call: TRBD2
clone_size: .
j_call: TRBJ2-3
v_call: TRBV6-5
cdr3_nt: TGTGCCAGCAGTTACAGCGGGGTCCGCACAGATACGCAGTATTTT
cdr3_aa: CASSYSGVRTDTQYF

d_call: .
clone_size: medium-sized
j_call: TRBJ2-5
v_call: TRBV7-3
cdr3_nt: TGTGCCAGCAGCTTAGGTGGCGGATCGGAGACCCAGTACTTC
cdr3_aa: CASSLGGGSETQYF

d_call: .
clone_size: few
j_call: TRBJ1-1
v_call: TRBV2
cdr3_nt: TGTGCCAGCACCTTCTTGGGGGTTAGCACTGAAGCTTTCTTT
cdr3_aa: CASTFLGVSTEAFF

d_call: .
clone_size: .
j_call: TRBJ2-6
v_call: TRBV7-9
cdr3_nt: TGTGCCAGCAGCTTATATCCAGGGAGCTCTGGGGCCAACGTCCTGACTTTC
cdr3_aa: CASSLYPGSSGANVLTF

d_call: TRBD2
clone_size: .
j_call: TRBJ2-3
v_call: TRBV11-2
cdr3_nt: TGTGCCAGCAGCTTAGATTCGGGACAGCGGGGGGGCATATATACGCAGTATTTT
cdr3_aa: CASSLDSGQRGGIYTQYF

d_call: TRBD2
clone_size: .
j_call: TRBJ2-7
v_call: TRBV20-1
cdr3_nt: TGCAGTCCGCGGGGGGCCACGTCCTACGAGCAGTACTTC
cdr3_aa: CSPRGATSYEQYF

d_call: .
clone_size: .
j_call: TRBJ1-2
v_call: TRBV20-1
cdr3_nt: TGCAGTGCGCCTTGGGAAACCTATGGCTACACCTTC
cdr3_aa: CSAPWETYGYTF

d_call: .
clone_size: .
j_call: TRBJ1-5
v_call: TRBV20-1
cdr3_nt: TGCAGTGCGAACGACGATAGCAATCAGCCCCAGCATTTT
cdr3_aa: CSANDDSNQPQHF

d_call: .
clone_size: .
j_call: TRBJ2-2
v_call: TRBV18
cdr3_nt: TGTGCCAGCTCACCACCTAGTACAGGCCCGAACACCGGGGAGCTGTTTTTT
cdr3_aa: CASSPPSTGPNTGELFF

d_call: .
clone_size: .
j_call: TRBJ2-2
v_call: TRBV6-5
cdr3_nt: TGTGCCAGCAGTCCTCTCACCGGGGAGCTGTTTTTT
cdr3_aa: CASSPLTGELFF

d_call: .
clone_size: .
j_call: TRBJ1-1
v_call: TRBV11-2
cdr3_nt: TGTGCCAGCTCCAGGTGGAACACTGAAGCTTTCTTT
cdr3_aa: CASSRWNTEAFF

d_call: .
clone_size: .
j_call: TRBJ2-1
v_call: TRBV5-8
cdr3_nt: TGTGCCAGCAGCGCCCGTCTAGGGCAATACAATGAGCAGTTCTTC
cdr3_aa: CASSARLGQYNEQFF

d_call: TRBD2
clone_size: few
j_call: TRBJ2-3
v_call: TRBV10-1
cdr3_nt: TGCGCCAGCAGTGACTGGCGGGGGGACACAGATACGCAGTATTTT
cdr3_aa: CASSDWRGDTDTQYF

d_call: .
clone_size: .
j_call: TRBJ2-3
v_call: TRBV6-2/TRBV6-3
cdr3_nt: TGTGCCAGCAGTTTCACTAGCAGGTTAGATACGCAGTATTTT
cdr3_aa: CASSFTSRLDTQYF

d_call: TRBD2
clone_size: .
j_call: TRBJ2-2
v_call: TRBV4-3
cdr3_nt: TGCGCCAGCAGCCAAGAATCGGGTCGGGGGGGAACCGGGGAGCTGTTTTTT
cdr3_aa: CASSQESGRGGTGELFF

d_call: .
clone_size: many
j_call: TRBJ2-7
v_call: TRBV5-1
cdr3_nt: TGCGCCAGCAGCTTGGAGACAACCGGGACCGCTCTAGGGCAGTACTTC
cdr3_aa: CASSLETTGTALGQYF

d_call: .
clone_size: .
j_call: TRBJ1-6
v_call: TRBV6-5
cdr3_nt: TGTGCCAGCAGTTACGAGGTACCGGCCCGGCTCTCCTATAATTCACCCCTCCACTTT
cdr3_aa: CASSYEVPARLSYNSPLHF

d_call: TRBD1
clone_size: .
j_call: TRBJ1-1
v_call: TRBV20-1
cdr3_nt: TGCAGTATCGCCCGGGACAGGGGGCCTGAAGCTTTCTTT
cdr3_aa: CSIARDRGPEAFF

d_call: TRBD1
clone_size: .
j_call: TRBJ2-5
v_call: TRBV10-3
cdr3_nt: TGTGCCACCCAAACAGGGGTCTCCCAAGAGACCCAGTACTTC
cdr3_aa: CATQTGVSQETQYF

d_call: TRBD1
clone_size: .
j_call: TRBJ1-2
v_call: TRBV19
cdr3_nt: TGTGCCAGTAATGGCCGGGACAGTCACCTCATGGGCTACACCTTC
cdr3_aa: CASNGRDSHLMGYTF

d_call: TRBD2
clone_size: few
j_call: TRBJ2-4
v_call: TRBV20-1
cdr3_nt: TGCAGTGCTATTCCAGGGACTAGCGGCTCACGGTACATTCAGTACTTC
cdr3_aa: CSAIPGTSGSRYIQYF

d_call: TRBD1
clone_size: few
j_call: TRBJ1-5
v_call: TRBV28
cdr3_nt: TGTGCCATTGGAGGGGGCTCGGCAGGTCAGCCCCAGCATTTT
cdr3_aa: CAIGGGSAGQPQHF

d_call: .
clone_size: .
j_call: TRBJ2-3
v_call: TRBV20-1
cdr3_nt: TGCAGTGCTAGAGATGGAGGGGGAAGCACAGATAGGCAGTATTTT
cdr3_aa: CSARDGGGSTDRQYF

d_call: TRBD1
clone_size: medium-sized
j_call: TRBJ2-4
v_call: TRBV20-1
cdr3_nt: TGCAGTGCCCTGGACAGGGGCGACGTTCGGTACTTC
cdr3_aa: CSALDRGDVRYF